This T cell receptor (beta chain) derives from a study of shared clonotypes between healthy human individuals. Data came from immunoSEQ multiplex PCR; TCRdb stores just in-frame clones and leaves some out. The sample has roughly 1,500,000 clones, just under 99% seen once. Germline loops: CDR1 KGHSH, CDR2 LQKENI. V was pared by 2 bases and J by 6 bases, with 3 bases of the junction left unmatched. CDR3 length: 14 residues. Concerning this clone: Other nucleotide sequences in the sample specify the same CDR3.

The sequenced sample was naive CD4+ T cells sorted from blood. Specified subset: CD45RA+ positively selected. The gene calls are TRBV18 and TRBJ2-7, with 11 positions matching TRBD1. This receptor was taken from a man aged 25 to 45 in good health. CDR3 nucleotides: TGTGCCAGCTCACCAGGGACAGGGGGATTCGAGCAGTACTTC. It specifies CASSPGTGGFEQYF.